This is a list of T cell receptor beta chains from one sample in a study of T cells expressing NK-cell markers. TCRdb reprocessed the 5' RACE reads, keeping one entry per CDR3 protein, no DNA. This sample's table reports approximately 420,000 distinct CDR3 sequences. The sequenced sample consisted of blood T cells: a sorted CD56 or NKG2C T cell subset, CD4+ or CD8+ T cells, or bulk PBMC T cells (not recorded which). These receptors originate from a woman aged 45 to 65 in good health. Both conserved end residues are part of each CDR3. The order of the fields is J gene, V gene, CDR3 protein.

TRBJ2-1 | TRBV6-2/TRBV6-3 | CASSSGGTSGSSYNEQFF
TRBJ2-1 | TRBV5-6 | CASSLGQGEQFF
TRBJ2-1 | TRBV10-3 | CAISVTGSGEQFF
TRBJ2-1 | TRBV9 | CASSVLAGANEQFF
TRBJ2-7 | TRBV11-2 | CASSVMGSGRIDEQYF
TRBJ1-2 | TRBV5-1 | CASGNRNPNYGYTF
TRBJ1-2 | TRBV5-6 | CASSSQGTNYGYTF
TRBJ1-5 | TRBV20-1 | CSARGTGNQPQHF
TRBJ2-3 | TRBV7-2 | CASSLTAGTATDTQYF
TRBJ2-1 | TRBV4-1 | CASSQVSGYSYNEQFF
TRBJ2-5 | TRBV12-3/TRBV12-4 | CASSGPDQYQETQYF